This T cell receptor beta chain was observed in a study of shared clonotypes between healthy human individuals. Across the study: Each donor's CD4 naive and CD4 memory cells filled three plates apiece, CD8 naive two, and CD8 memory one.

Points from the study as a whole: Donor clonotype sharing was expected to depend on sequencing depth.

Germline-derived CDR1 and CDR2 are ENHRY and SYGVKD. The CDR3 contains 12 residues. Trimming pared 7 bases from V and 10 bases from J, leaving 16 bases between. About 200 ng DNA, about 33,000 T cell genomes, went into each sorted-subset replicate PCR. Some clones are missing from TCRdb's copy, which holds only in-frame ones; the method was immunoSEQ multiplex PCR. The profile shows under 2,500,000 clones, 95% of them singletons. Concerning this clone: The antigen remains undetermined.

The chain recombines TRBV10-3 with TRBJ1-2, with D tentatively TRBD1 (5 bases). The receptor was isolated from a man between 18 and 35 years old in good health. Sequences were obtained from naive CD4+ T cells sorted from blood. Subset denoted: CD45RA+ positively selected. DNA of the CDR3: TGTGCCATCACTTGGGACGGAATTGACTACACCTTC. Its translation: CAITWDGIDYTF.